This record looks at one T cell receptor (beta chain) sequence and its context. Researchers ran the PCR with 60 Vbeta and 13 Jbeta primers. Data came from immunoSEQ multiplex PCR; TCRdb stores just in-frame clones and leaves some out. Of tens of thousands of clones in the sample, more than 70% were seen once. The entry originates in a study of cytomegalovirus exposure and HLA in healthy donors. Study in general: There were a few hundred genotyped donors. Of these, about 80% fell in the genetic ancestry cluster associated with self-reported Caucasian donors.

The CDR3 extends over 16 amino acids. Deletions cut 10 bases from V and 0 bases from J, with 19 bases between. The germline V gene encodes CDR1 MNHEY and CDR2 SMNVEV (reference sequence). The clonotype comes from a male donor in good health and CMV-seronegative. The sample taken for sequencing was PBMCs. J is TRBJ1-3 and V is TRBV27; D may be TRBD1 (5 bases). CDR3 protein: CATSSLSGFSGNTIYF. The CDR3 coding sequence is TGTGCCACCTCGTCCCTCTCAGGGTTCTCTGGAAACACCATATATTTT.